Below are 11 T cell receptor beta chains sequenced from a single sample in a study of T cell responses to AZD1222 COVID-19 vaccine. Assay used: immunoSEQ multiplex PCR; TCRdb lists only in-frame clones, some missing. The sample includes approximately 89,000 clones, about 89% of them seen just once. This specimen was peripheral blood, taken 28 days after the second AZD1222 dose. Receptors originate from an adult who received the AZD1222 COVID-19 vaccine.

By share, this clone ranks as medium-sized. The chain joins TRBV19 to TRBJ2-1; TRBD2 aligns across 7 bases. This CDR3 comprises 15 residues. Looked up from germline, CDR1 is LNHDA and CDR2 is SQIVND (reference sequence). V was clipped by 3 bases and J by 6 bases; unmatched bases: 8. The CDR3 region is CASSITGGSLNEQFF. The DNA for the CDR3 is TGTGCCAGTAGTATCACCGGGGGGTCGCTCAATGAGCAGTTCTTC.

This chain connects TRBV2 to TRBJ1-2, with D possibly being TRBD1 (6 bases). Trimming removed 5 bases from V and 4 bases from J, with 14 bases in between. There are 14 residues in the CDR3. In germline, CDR1 is SNHLY, CDR2 FYNNEI. The CDR3 here is CASSLTTGIYGYTF. The CDR3 DNA is TGTGCCAGCAGTCTAACTACAGGGATCTATGGCTACACCTTC.

The chain employs TRBV20-1 and TRBJ1-5; D remains ambiguous. V was pared by 4 bases and J by 2 bases, with 3 bases between. From germline, CDR1 is DFQATT and CDR2 SNEGSKA (reference sequence). CDR3 length: 11 amino acids. In DNA, the CDR3 is TGCAGTGCTATGGGCAATCAGCCCCAGCATTTT. This translates into CSAMGNQPQHF.

This sequence joins TRBV21-1 and TRBJ2-4; the table names TRBD2, a call not compared with the DNA. TRBV21-1 is labeled a pseudogene. The CDR3 has 16 residues. DNA of the CDR3: TGTGCCAGCAGCAAACCCCGGGAGCTAGCCAAAAACATTCAGTACTTC. This encodes CASSKPRELAKNIQYF.

This clone was observed a handful of times. The chain carries TRBV2 and TRBJ1-2; 9 bases line up with TRBD1. The V and J ends lost 1 base and 6 bases, in that order; junction bases with no gene match: 18. This CDR3 spans 19 amino acids. Germline V CDR1 and CDR2: SNHLY, FYNNEI. This CDR3 reads CASSEENKVFYRGLDGYTF. CDR3 bases: TGTGCCAGCAGTGAAGAGAATAAGGTGTTTTACAGGGGGCTTGATGGCTACACCTTC.

The rearrangement links TRBV5-1 to TRBJ2-2; D may be TRBD1 (6 bases). The CDR3 has 14 residues. V lost 0 bases, J lost 5 bases, and 8 bases lay in between. Germline CDR1 SGHRS, CDR2 YFSETQ. This chain's CDR3 is CASSLGQGTGELFF. DNA of the CDR3: TGCGCCAGCAGCTTGGGGCAGGGGACCGGGGAGCTGTTTTTT.

The chain employs TRBV5-6 and TRBJ2-4; D is uncertain. V lost 0 bases and J lost 7, with 11 bases in between. The CDR3 spans 14 residues. The germline gives CDR1 SGHDT, CDR2 YYEEEE. CDR3 loop: CASSLGFEFNIQYF. CDR3 nucleotide sequence: TGTGCCAGCAGCTTGGGGTTCGAATTTAACATTCAGTACTTC.

This chain links TRBV23-1 with TRBJ1-2; D call uncertain. TRBV23-1 carries the ORF label, with uncertain function. V shed 4 bases and J shed 2 bases, with 14 bases lying between them. The CDR3 runs 15 residues. The CDR3 nucleotides read TGCGCCAGCAGTCCCGGACCTCCCGGGAACTATGGCTACACCTTC. Translated: CASSPGPPGNYGYTF.

This chain links TRBV6-5 with TRBJ1-1; D not certain. CDR3 length: 13 amino acids. Germline V gives CDR1 MNHEY, CDR2 SVGAGI. V lost 6 bases to trimming and J lost 2 bases, with 10 bases between them. CDR3 region: CASRSEPNTEAFF. The CDR3, as DNA: TGTGCCAGCAGGTCGGAACCTAACACTGAAGCTTTCTTT.

CDR3 coding DNA: TGCGCCAGCAGCCTGGACAGGGTCGGATACGAGCAGTACTTC. It translates to CASSLDRVGYEQYF. V and J are TRBV5-1 and TRBJ2-7, with TRBD1 identical over 8 bases. The CDR3 is 14 residues long. J was trimmed by 4 bases and V by 4 bases; bases with no gene match: 7. Per the germline V gene, CDR1 is SGHRS and CDR2 is YFSETQ.

The chain joins TRBV7-8 to TRBJ1-1; no firm D call. The V gene's germline CDR1 is SGHVS and CDR2 FQNEAQ. The CDR3 has 17 amino acids. V lost 2 bases to trimming and J lost 6 bases, with 22 bases between them. The CDR3 sequence is CASSLSGPGHPTSEAFF. CDR3 DNA sequence: TGTGCCAGCAGCTTATCGGGCCCGGGCCACCCTACCTCTGAAGCTTTCTTT.